The 23 T cell receptor beta chains presented below share a single source sample, sequenced in a study of control samples from healthy donors and cancer patients. Libraries were prepared by immunoSEQ multiplex PCR; TCRdb keeps only in-frame clonotypes and omits some of them. The sample includes approximately 26,000 clones, approximately 91% seen only once; the top ten take around an eighth. Specimen: PBMCs. Receptors originate from a man aged 50 or older with lung cancer.

The chain combines TRBV12-5 with TRBJ2-7; D is unresolved. Trimming removed 7 bases at V and 2 bases at J, with 24 bases between. The germline gives CDR1 LGHNT, CDR2 FRNRAP. The CDR3 sequence is 17 residues long. Written as DNA, the CDR3 is TGTGCTAGTGTCGGCCTCGCGATTGGGCGAAAGGCCTACGAGCAGTACTTC. This codes for CASVGLAIGRKAYEQYF. Full variable domain (outside the CDR3, taken from reference TRBV12-5 and TRBJ2-7): DARVTQTPRHKVTEMGQEVTMRCQPILGHNTVFWYRQTMMQGLELLAYFRNRAPLDDSGMPKDRFSAEMPDATLATLKIQPSEPRDSAVYFCASVGLAIGRKAYEQYFGPGTRLTVT.

V usage is TRBV9 and J usage is TRBJ1-4; no clear D. The V end was cut by 3 bases, the J end by 0 bases, with 9 bases between. This CDR3 has 15 residues. The germline gives CDR1 SGDLS, CDR2 YYNGEE. The CDR3 DNA sequence: TGTGCCAGCAGCGCGGGCGTCGCAACTAATGAAAAACTGTTTTTT. As protein: CASSAGVATNEKLFF. Combining the CDR3 with reference TRBV9 and TRBJ1-4 gives the whole variable domain DSGVTQTPKHLITATGQRVTLRCSPRSGDLSVYWYQQSLDQGLQFLIQYYNGEERAKGNILERFSAQQFPDLHSELNLSSLELGDSALYFCASSAGVATNEKLFFGSGTQLSVL.

The chain couples TRBV12-3 or TRBV12-4 to TRBJ2-7, with D possibly TRBD1 on 6 matching bases. The CDR3 extends over 12 amino acids. V lost 6 bases and J lost 0, with 6 bases in between. CDR3 bases: TGTGCCAGCAGACAGGGCTCCTACGAGCAGTACTTC. Translating it yields CASRQGSYEQYF.

The chain recombines TRBV7-9 with TRBJ2-7, with 10 bases matching TRBD1. The ends lost 5 bases at V and 6 bases at J; junction bases unmatched: 7. The CDR3 covers 14 residues. Germline CDR1 SEHNR, CDR2 FQNEAQ (reference sequence). The CDR3 nucleotides are TGTGCCAGCAGCGTAGACAGGGGGCTTAGCGAGCAGTACTTC. This translates into CASSVDRGLSEQYF.

V and J are TRBV11-3 and TRBJ2-7; D may be TRBD1 or TRBD2 (6 bases each). The CDR3 runs to 16 residues. Per germline, CDR1 SGHNT and CDR2 YENEEA. V dropped 1 base and J dropped 3 bases, with 16 bases sitting between them. Written as DNA, the CDR3 is TGTGCCAGCAGCTTAGGCGGGACAAATAGGAACTACGAGCAGTACTTC. As protein: CASSLGGTNRNYEQYF.

A word on this clone: The sample has other DNA sequences that encode this CDR3 too. The chain has TRBV10-3 and TRBJ1-4; 7 bases match TRBD1. The germline V gene encodes CDR1 ENHRY and CDR2 SYGVKD. This CDR3 spans 17 amino acids. Trimming removed 2 bases from V and 7 bases from J; junction bases left unmatched: 13. CDR3 DNA sequence: TGTGCCATCAGTGAGCCCATACGGACAGGTGGAGGTGAAAAACTGTTTTTT. Its protein is CAISEPIRTGGGEKLFF.

The gene calls are TRBV6-2 or TRBV6-3 and TRBJ2-2; 7 bases match TRBD2. V was clipped by 5 bases and J by 0 bases; unmatched bases: 12. CDR3 length: 18 amino acids. Germline-derived CDR1 and CDR2 are MNHEY and SVGEGT. The CDR3 is CASSLRDYEFANTGELFF. The CDR3 region has the DNA TGTGCCAGCAGTCTCCGGGACTACGAGTTCGCGAACACCGGGGAGCTGTTTTTT.

The chain uses TRBV7-9 and TRBJ2-7; the D gene is possibly TRBD1 (5 bases). Germline V gene data show CDR1 as SEHNR and CDR2 as FQNEAQ (reference sequence). The CDR3 is 14 residues long. V was shortened by 5 bases and J by 2 bases, with 13 bases between the two germline ends. DNA for the CDR3: TGTGCCAGCAGCCCACAAGGGGCAGCCTACGAGCAGTACTTC. It translates to CASSPQGAAYEQYF.

This clone was seen only a few times. This sequence joins TRBV9 and TRBJ1-1; no clear D. Looked up from germline, CDR1 is SGDLS and CDR2 is YYNGEE. The ends were cut back, 3 bases at V and 2 bases at J, with 14 bases in the middle. The CDR3 totals 15 residues. The CDR3 coding sequence is TGTGCCAGCAGCGGAATAGGAGAAGGAAACACTGAAGCTTTCTTT. Amino acid sequence: CASSGIGEGNTEAFF.

The gene calls are TRBV6-2 or TRBV6-3 and TRBJ2-1; TRBD2 matches at 11 bases. Germline V gene lookup returns CDR1 MNHEY and CDR2 SVGEGT. This CDR3 region has 17 residues. V was pared by 5 bases and J by 0 bases, with 6 bases of the junction left unmatched. This chain's CDR3 is CASSPSGTSGSYNEQFF. CDR3 DNA: TGTGCCAGCAGTCCCTCCGGGACTAGCGGCTCCTACAATGAGCAGTTCTTC.

In this sample, this clone turned up once. The CDR3 protein is CASSLRTDKYGYTF. CDR3 DNA sequence: TGCGCCAGCAGCTTGCGGACAGATAAGTATGGCTACACCTTC. The V and J genes are TRBV5-1 and TRBJ1-2, with D tentatively TRBD1 (6 bases). This CDR3 spans 14 amino acids. The V end lost 1 base, the J end lost 5 bases, and 12 bases lay between the germline ends. CDR1 SGHRS and CDR2 YFSETQ come from the germline V gene.

The chain employs TRBV7-3 and TRBJ2-3, with 8 nucleotides matching TRBD2. The germline gives CDR1 SGHTA, CDR2 FQGTGA. The CDR3 is 16 residues long. The trim removed 5 bases at V and 1 base at J, leaving 8 bases unmatched. The CDR3 nucleotides are TGTGCCAGCAGCCCCATGGGAGCGGGGGGCACAGATACGCAGTATTTT. Translated: CASSPMGAGGTDTQYF.

The rearrangement uses TRBV19 and TRBJ2-7, with 10 bases identical to TRBD1. V shed 5 bases, J shed 3 bases, and the junction held 4 bases outside the gene matches. The CDR3 length is 14 residues. CDR1 LNHDA and CDR2 SQIVND come from the germline V gene (reference sequence). The CDR3 loop reads CASSPRTGGYEQYF. The DNA for the CDR3 is TGTGCCAGTAGTCCCCGGACAGGGGGCTACGAGCAGTACTTC.

The V and J genes are TRBV19 and TRBJ1-2; no definite D call. CDR3 length equals 14 residues. Germline values: CDR1 LNHDA, CDR2 SQIVND (reference sequence). The V and J ends lost 0 bases and 8 bases respectively, with 13 bases between them. The CDR3 DNA follows: TGTGCCAGTAGTATAGACCGGACGGAGGGAGGCTACACCTTC. As protein: CASSIDRTEGGYTF.

The V gene is TRBV7-2, the J gene TRBJ2-1; the match to TRBD1 covers 8 bases. The CDR3 runs 15 residues. The trim removed 3 bases at V and 9 bases at J, leaving 10 bases unmatched. The germline CDR1 and CDR2 sequences are SGHTA and FQGNSA. CDR3 bases: TGTGCCAGCAGCTTTAGACAGGGGAAGGACAGTGAGCAGTTCTTC. Translation: CASSFRQGKDSEQFF.

This chain joins TRBV5-6 and TRBJ1-2; D is possibly TRBD1 (5 bases). V lost 1 base and J lost 4, with 14 bases in between. Germline assignment: CDR1 SGHDT and CDR2 YYEEEE. The CDR3 is 15 residues long. This CDR3 reads CASSLSFRVSYGYTF. In DNA, the CDR3 is TGTGCCAGCAGCTTGTCATTCAGGGTCTCCTATGGCTACACCTTC.

The V gene is TRBV7-8, the J gene TRBJ1-5; D gene uncertain. In germline, CDR1 is SGHVS, CDR2 FQNEAQ. The germline V and J ends were trimmed by 1 base and 5 bases, with 18 bases remaining between them. This CDR3 contains 17 residues. In DNA form, the CDR3 reads TGTGCCAGCAGCTTAGACTTTCCTGTGGGTGGGTATCAGCCCCAGCATTTT. Translating it yields CASSLDFPVGGYQPQHF.

The chain recombines TRBV4-3 with TRBJ2-3, with 10 nucleotides matching TRBD2. Trimming removed 1 base from V and 4 bases from J; junction bases left unmatched: 5. The CDR3 contains 16 residues. CDR1 and CDR2 (germline): LGHNA, YSLEER. The CDR3 here is CASSQGTSGGPDTQYF. As DNA, the CDR3 is TGCGCCAGCAGCCAAGGGACTAGCGGTGGCCCAGATACGCAGTATTTT.

The chain uses TRBV19 and TRBJ1-5, with D perhaps matching TRBD1 (5 bases). CDR3 size: 21 residues. Germline values: CDR1 LNHDA, CDR2 SQIVND (reference sequence). The V gene lost 0 bases and the J gene lost 0 bases, with 24 bases spanning the gap. CDR3: CASSIDLAGPAPRYSNQPQHF. In DNA, the CDR3 is TGTGCCAGTAGTATAGACTTGGCAGGGCCTGCCCCCCGATATAGCAATCAGCCCCAGCATTTT.

This clone was seen a few times. The chain carries TRBV7-9 and TRBJ2-1; D not certain. CDR3 length: 14 amino acids. Germline CDR1 and CDR2: SEHNR and FQNEAQ (reference sequence). V shed 1 base and J shed 8 bases, with 12 bases lying between them. The CDR3 region is CASSLVALRDEQFF. CDR3 DNA: TGTGCCAGCAGCTTAGTCGCCCTAAGGGATGAGCAGTTCTTC.

V gene TRBV9 combines with J gene TRBJ1-2, with 11 nucleotides matching TRBD1. V trimming: 2 bases; J trimming: 5 bases; junction bases outside the gene matches: 2. The germline CDR1 and CDR2 sequences are SGDLS and YYNGEE. CDR3 length: 14 residues. The CDR3 region has the DNA TGTGCCAGCAGCGTTGGGACAGGGGGTTATGGCTACACCTTC. Its protein is CASSVGTGGYGYTF. The entire variable domain, with the rest obtained from reference TRBV9 and TRBJ1-2, is as follows: DSGVTQTPKHLITATGQRVTLRCSPRSGDLSVYWYQQSLDQGLQFLIQYYNGEERAKGNILERFSAQQFPDLHSELNLSSLELGDSALYFCASSVGTGGYGYTFGSGTRLTVV.

CDR3 sequence: CASSHPDRGGNQPQHF. Written as DNA, the CDR3 is TGCGCCAGCAGTCACCCGGACAGGGGAGGCAATCAGCCCCAGCATTTT. The rearrangement links TRBV23-1 to TRBJ1-5; TRBD1 aligns across 9 bases. TRBV23-1 is an ORF for which the function is uncertain. This CDR3 region has 16 residues. V shed 3 bases, J shed 2 bases, and the junction held 5 bases outside the gene matches.

On this clone itself: The sample carries other DNA sequences with the same CDR3. The chain uses TRBV10-3 and TRBJ1-2; tentative D call: TRBD1 (6 bases). The germline gives CDR1 ENHRY, CDR2 SYGVKD. The CDR3 spans 12 residues. Trimming left V 3 bases short and J 4 bases short, with 6 bases between. This CDR3 is CAISDRGYGYTF. The CDR3 region has the DNA TGTGCCATCAGTGACAGGGGCTATGGCTACACCTTC.